This TCR beta chain was recovered during a study of blood T cell repertoires in COVID-19. Germline V gene lookup returns CDR1 SGDLS and CDR2 YYNGEE. The V and J ends lost 0 bases and 3 bases respectively, with 10 bases between them. The CDR3 sequence is 14 residues long. Profiled with immunoSEQ multiplex PCR; TCRdb holds only in-frame clones, not every one. This table holds fewer than 300,000 clones, 82% found once. Sequencing was carried out using peripheral blood. This TCR came from a woman aged 18-29 years with acute or convalescent COVID-19. The chain is built from TRBV9 and TRBJ2-7; D is perhaps TRBD1 (5 bases). CDR3 in DNA: TGTGCCAGCAGCGTAGGACTCGACAGCTACGAGCAGTACTTC. Translation gives CASSVGLDSYEQYF.